Below, 14 T cell receptor beta chains from the same sample are listed, as sequenced in a study of T cell responses to AZD1222 COVID-19 vaccine. Clones were sequenced by immunoSEQ multiplex PCR, and TCRdb holds only the in-frame ones, with some missing. The table has 150,000 to 200,000 clones, approximately 90% seen once. Sequencing used peripheral blood, obtained on day 0 of AZD1222 vaccination. Receptors were obtained from an adult in good health.

The rearrangement joins TRBV27 to TRBJ2-1; 8 bases are a match to TRBD2. Germline trimming cut 3 bases from V and 4 bases from J; bases unmatched to any gene: 8. Per germline, CDR1 MNHEY and CDR2 SMNVEV (reference sequence). CDR3 length: 16 amino acids. CDR3 DNA sequence: TGTGCCAGCAGTTTTGGCACGGGAGGGACATACAATGAGCAGTTCTTC. Its translation is CASSFGTGGTYNEQFF.

V and J are TRBV28 and TRBJ1-3; D is perhaps TRBD1 (5 bases). The germline V and J ends were trimmed by 6 bases and 1 base, with 13 bases remaining between them. CDR1 is MDHEN, CDR2 SYDVKM, per germline. The CDR3 length is 15 residues. The CDR3 here is CASSSPGTSGNTIYF. In DNA, the CDR3 is TGTGCCAGCAGCTCTCCTGGGACTTCTGGAAACACCATATATTTT.

This clone has more than one count but fewer than ten. The chain has TRBV21-1 and TRBJ2-2. TRBV21-1 is termed a pseudogene. CDR3 length: 14 amino acids. CDR3 DNA sequence: TGTGCCAGCAACTGGGTCAAGAACACCGGGGAGCTGTTTTTT. Its protein is CASNWVKNTGELFF.

This chain joins TRBV6-5 and TRBJ2-5, with no clear D. Looked up from germline, CDR1 is MNHEY and CDR2 is SVGAGI. V was pared by 10 bases and J by 1 base, with 19 bases between. There are 15 residues in the CDR3. CDR3 residues: CATKQEGYGQETQYF. CDR3 nucleotide sequence: TGTGCCACCAAGCAGGAAGGGTACGGCCAAGAGACCCAGTACTTC.

This chain links TRBV11-2 with TRBJ2-5, with 8 bases lining up with TRBD2. Germline V gene sequence: CDR1 SGHAT, CDR2 FQNNGV. With 5 bases clipped from V and 2 bases from J, the junction kept 13 bases outside the gene matches. The CDR3 runs 17 residues. This CDR3 reads CASSRNAGTRVQETQYF. The DNA for the CDR3 is TGTGCCAGCAGCCGAAACGCCGGGACTAGGGTGCAAGAGACCCAGTACTTC.

The chain employs TRBV6-5 and TRBJ2-1; 11 bases fit TRBD2. The CDR3 has 15 residues. V shed 5 bases, J shed 6 bases, and the junction held 6 bases outside the gene matches. The V gene's germline CDR1 is MNHEY and CDR2 SVGAGI. CDR3 sequence (DNA): TGTGCCAGCAGTCCTCGACTAGCGGGGCTCAATGAGCAGTTCTTC. It yields the protein CASSPRLAGLNEQFF.

This clone was counted once. The chain is built from TRBV29-1 and TRBJ2-5; D gene ambiguous. Germline V gene lookup returns CDR1 SQVTM and CDR2 ANQGSEA. This CDR3 has 11 amino acids. Trimming left V 7 bases short and J 2 bases short, with 8 bases between. The CDR3 region is CSAMMQETQYF. CDR3 bases: TGCAGCGCTATGATGCAAGAGACCCAGTACTTC.

The chain employs TRBV7-2 and TRBJ2-1, with D perhaps TRBD2 (5 bases). Per germline, CDR1 SGHTA and CDR2 FQGNSA. The CDR3 runs to 15 residues. The ends were cut back, 5 bases at V and 9 bases at J, with 20 bases in the middle. The CDR3 DNA reads as TGTGCCAGCAGCCCCCGGACTGGAGCCAGTAGTGAGCAGTTCTTC. Residues: CASSPRTGASSEQFF.

The genes are TRBV5-1 and TRBJ2-2; TRBD2 matches at 8 bases. There are 18 residues in the CDR3. Germline CDR1 is SGHRS and CDR2 is YFSETQ. V lost 4 bases and J lost 4; bases outside the gene matches: 15. This chain's CDR3 is CASSLRLASGPITGELFF. The CDR3, as DNA: TGCGCCAGCAGCCTGAGACTAGCGTCTGGTCCTATCACCGGGGAGCTGTTTTTT.

The chain couples TRBV19 to TRBJ2-1, with a weak D call TRBD1 (6 bases). There are 17 residues in the CDR3. From germline, CDR1 is LNHDA and CDR2 SQIVND (reference sequence). The V end lost 5 bases, the J end lost 3 bases, and 20 bases lay between the germline ends. This CDR3 is CASSDRGQMFLYNEQFF. DNA of the CDR3: TGTGCCAGTAGTGATCGTGGACAGATGTTTCTCTACAATGAGCAGTTCTTC.

J is TRBJ1-1 and V is TRBV11-2, with TRBD1 identical over 11 bases. This CDR3 has 16 residues. The trim removed 4 bases at V and 3 bases at J, leaving 7 bases unmatched. Germline V gives CDR1 SGHAT, CDR2 FQNNGV. The DNA of the CDR3 is TGTGCCAGCAGCTCCGGGACAGGGGGTCTCGACACTGAAGCTTTCTTT. The encoded protein is CASSSGTGGLDTEAFF.

This chain joins TRBV6-2 or TRBV6-3 and TRBJ2-7; D gene uncertain. V was shortened by 6 bases and J by 3 bases, with 15 bases between the two germline ends. This CDR3 contains 14 residues. Germline V CDR1 and CDR2: MNHEY, SVGEGT. The CDR3 here is CASSPALLGYEQYF. The CDR3 DNA follows: TGTGCCAGCAGCCCTGCGCTCCTGGGCTACGAGCAGTACTTC.

In its sample, this clone was seen once. The CDR3, as DNA: TGTGCCAGCAGTTACCCGACAGGAAAATACACAGATACGCAGTATTTT. The encoded protein is CASSYPTGKYTDTQYF. This chain joins TRBV6-2 or TRBV6-3 and TRBJ2-3, with TRBD1 as a possible D gene (6 bases). V lost 2 bases, J lost 2 bases, and 14 bases lay in between. The CDR3 runs to 16 residues. From germline, CDR1 is MNHEY and CDR2 SVGEGT.

The V gene is TRBV7-3, the J gene TRBJ2-7; TRBD2 agrees at 7 bases. CDR1 is SGHTA and CDR2 is FQGTGA in the germline V gene. J was trimmed by 0 bases and V by 5 bases; bases with no gene match: 4. This CDR3 is 14 amino acids long. This chain's CDR3 is CASSPRDYSYEQYF. The CDR3, as DNA: TGTGCCAGCAGCCCCCGGGACTACTCCTACGAGCAGTACTTC.